What follows is one T cell receptor (beta chain) and its context. The antigen is undetermined. All of the isolated RNA was reverse transcribed, so expressed TCRB transcripts were sequenced. TCRdb's copy holds only in-frame clones and misses some; the assay was immunoSEQ multiplex PCR. Of 150,000 to 170,000 clones listed, about 8.5% were seen once; the top ten hold 0.65%. The V segment lost 1 base and the J segment 4 bases; nucleotides outside the gene matches: 14. CDR3 size: 19 residues. CDR1 is SGHNT, CDR2 YYREEE, per germline (reference sequence). These data belong to a study of beta chain features in type 1 diabetes. Study-wide findings and caveats: Lower insertion and higher deletion counts appeared at VDJ junctions in type 1 diabetes patients. When Type 1 diabetes patients were examined, their TCRB CDR3s proved moderately but significantly shorter in all four CD4+ subsets.

It was one heparinised blood draw, averaging around 120 mL, that each donor gave. Cell sorting via CD45RO/CCR7/CD25/CD127/CD95/CD27 was performed to obtain CD4+ naive, central memory, regulatory and stem cell-like memory cells. V gene TRBV5-4 combines with J gene TRBJ2-6, with 7 bases aligning to TRBD2. The sequence was collected from a man younger than 30 in good health. The sample was central memory CD4+ T cells from blood. CDR3: CASSLPNRWGGRGANVLTF. CDR3 DNA sequence: TGTGCCAGCAGCTTGCCGAATCGGTGGGGAGGGCGCGGGGCCAACGTCCTGACTTTC.